This T cell receptor (beta chain) was recovered during a study of neurological immune-mediated disorders. Study information: A relapsing-remitting course was seen in most of the 34 multiple sclerosis patients and a secondary progressive course in 3. Overall study results and limits: Private repertoires in all groups were suggested, as expanded clones shared no CDR3 amino acid sequences across subjects. The level of TCR clonal expansion was highest in patients with HTLV-1-associated myelopathy and lowest in multiple sclerosis, where it fell below the level seen in healthy controls.

5'RACE with 10-nucleotide random UMIs produced the cDNA. A single record per CDR3 protein comes from TCRdb applying MiXCR to the 5' RACE reads. The sample lists 70,000 or so distinct CDR3 sequences, roughly 5% occurring once. This clonotype came up many times. No antigen is known for it. The TCR was taken from a woman in her twenties or thirties with multiple sclerosis. The sequenced sample consisted of PBMCs.

CDR3 coding DNA: TGCGCCAGCAGCCAAGAAGTTAGTTTATCCTACAATGAGCAGTTCTTC. Amino acids: CASSQEVSLSYNEQFF. V gene TRBV4-1 combines with J gene TRBJ2-1; D remains ambiguous. This CDR3 contains 16 residues. Per the germline V gene, CDR1 is MGHRA and CDR2 is YSYEKL. V was cut by 0 bases and J by 1 base, with 10 bases left in between.